A selection of T cell receptor beta chains follows, all from one sample in a study of shared clonotypes between healthy human individuals. Using immunoSEQ multiplex PCR, the repertoire was profiled, and TCRdb retains in-frame clones only, with some absent. The profile shows about 2.1 million clones, 85% to 95% of them singletons. Sequences were obtained from naive CD8+ T cells from PBMCs. All receptors come from a man between 18 and 29 years old in good health. Some clones in this sample may be carry-over from other donors' samples. Both conserved end residues are part of each CDR3. Each record gives: J gene, V gene, D gene, clone size, CDR3 protein, CDR3 DNA. A D gene is named only where the DNA matches it firmly. The size of a clone is reported for some rows only, either as once, few or many, or as a class for expanded clones.

>TRBJ2-1|TRBV7-6|TRBD2|.
CASSLAPPRTSGSPVYNEQFF
TGTGCCAGCAGCTTAGCCCCCCCGCGGACTAGCGGGAGTCCGGTATACAATGAGCAGTTCTTC
>TRBJ1-4|TRBV6-5|TRBD1|.
CASSYSDRGAEKLFF
TGTGCCAGCAGTTACTCGGACAGGGGTGCTGAAAAACTGTTTTTT
>TRBJ2-7|TRBV27|TRBD1|once
CASSPIRGQETYEQYF
TGTGCCAGCAGTCCGATCCGGGGACAGGAGACCTACGAGCAGTACTTC
>TRBJ2-3|TRBV4-1|TRBD2|once
CASSLRQELAGNTDTQYF
TGCGCCAGCAGCCTTAGACAGGAACTAGCGGGAAACACAGATACGCAGTATTTT
>TRBJ2-3|TRBV4-1|TRBD2|once
CASSPRLAGSTDTQYF
TGCGCCAGCAGCCCCCGGCTAGCGGGATCGACAGATACGCAGTATTTT
>TRBJ2-2|TRBV27|.|once
CASSSRDNTGELFF
TGTGCCAGCAGTTCCCGGGACAATACCGGGGAGCTGTTTTTT
>TRBJ1-1|TRBV7-2|.|.
CASSLEGGTPEAFF
TGTGCCAGCAGCTTAGAGGGAGGGACCCCTGAAGCTTTCTTT
>TRBJ2-7|TRBV27|TRBD1|.
CASSLWAGGRTYEQYF
TGTGCCAGCAGTTTATGGGCAGGGGGCCGGACCTACGAGCAGTACTTC
>TRBJ2-5|TRBV7-2|.|.
CASSLGGQGKKTQYF
TGTGCCAGCAGCTTAGGTGGTCAGGGTAAAAAGACCCAGTACTTC
>TRBJ2-7|TRBV6-1|TRBD1|.
CASTWTGAEQYF
TGTGCCAGCACCTGGACAGGGGCCGAGCAGTACTTC
>TRBJ1-1|TRBV7-3|.|.
CASSLTGREGTEAFF
TGTGCCAGCAGCTTAACGGGGCGAGAGGGCACTGAAGCTTTCTTT
>TRBJ1-1|TRBV10-1|.|.
CASSQDRNTEAFF
TGCGCCAGCAGCCAAGACAGGAACACTGAAGCTTTCTTT
>TRBJ1-2|TRBV29-1|.|.
CSVEEGGRGWGYTF
TGCAGCGTTGAAGAAGGGGGTAGGGGCTGGGGCTACACCTTC
>TRBJ2-5|TRBV2|.|.
CASRNMDIGQETQYF
TGTGCCAGCAGAAATATGGACATTGGTCAAGAGACCCAGTACTTC
>TRBJ1-1|TRBV28|TRBD1|.
CASSLGQGARFTEAFF
TGTGCCAGCAGTTTGGGACAGGGGGCGAGGTTCACTGAAGCTTTCTTT
>TRBJ1-5|TRBV4-1|.|.
CASSQDWGEGYQPQHF
TGCGCCAGCAGCCAAGATTGGGGCGAGGGGTATCAGCCCCAGCATTTT
>TRBJ2-7|TRBV19|.|.
CASSMGGGEQYF
TGTGCCAGTAGTATGGGGGGAGGAGAGCAGTACTTC
>TRBJ2-4|TRBV27|.|.
CASRTGDAIQYF
TGTGCCAGCAGGACTGGGGACGCCATTCAGTACTTC
>TRBJ2-5|TRBV5-1|TRBD2|.
CASSVLSRGLAGVETQYF
TGCGCCAGCAGCGTACTTAGCCGGGGACTAGCGGGAGTAGAGACCCAGTACTTC